The 29 T cell receptor beta chains below were found in one sample sequenced in a study of OX40 agonist ivuxolimab in advanced cancers. The library was generated by the immunoSEQ multiplex PCR assay. This is the immuneACCESS table as TCRdb keeps it, with only in-frame sequences that have V and J called. A part of the clones is gone; compared with another copy, unresolved V genes explain less than half, and the rest is unexplained. This sample holds 20,000 to 25,000 clones; less than 90% were observed only once. Together, the top ten hold about 15% of the sample. The specimen comprised CD4+ or CD8+ T cells sorted from blood, sampled in a trial of the OX40 agonist ivuxolimab. The receptors originated from an adult with an advanced solid tumor such as melanoma, head and neck, liver or kidney cancer.

This clone was detected a few times. The rearrangement links TRBV14 to TRBJ2-7; possibly TRBD1 for D (6 bases). This CDR3 comprises 14 residues. Germline loops: CDR1 SGHDN, CDR2 FVKESK. Trimming took 1 base from V and 7 from J, leaving 14 bases between them. This CDR3 reads CASSQAQGPREQYF. CDR3 nucleotides: TGTGCCAGCAGCCAAGCACAGGGCCCAAGGGAGCAGTACTTC.

The chain employs TRBV5-6 and TRBJ2-1; D possibly corresponds to TRBD1 (6 bases). Trimming cost V 4 bases and J 9 bases, with 8 bases left between them. Per germline, CDR1 SGHDT and CDR2 YYEEEE. This CDR3 spans 11 amino acids. The CDR3 spells CASSRTAEQFF. The DNA for the CDR3 is TGTGCCAGCAGCCGGACAGCTGAGCAGTTCTTC.

The chain links TRBV6-5 to TRBJ2-2; TRBD1 or TRBD2 may be the D gene (5 bases each). Germline CDR1 is MNHEY and CDR2 is SVGAGI. The CDR3 totals 16 residues. Trimming shortened V by 3 bases and J by 3 bases, and 14 bases separated the two germline ends. Here the CDR3 reads CASSYGGSRDTGELFF. DNA for the CDR3: TGTGCCAGCAGTTATGGGGGATCCCGGGACACCGGGGAGCTGTTTTTT.

There are a few counts of this clone. The chain joins TRBV2 to TRBJ1-6; 7 bases align to TRBD1. This CDR3 is built from 16 residues. J lost 0 bases, V lost 3 bases, and 2 bases had no gene match. Germline V lookup: CDR1 SNHLY, CDR2 FYNNEI. The CDR3 region is CASSEDRSSYNSPLHF. The CDR3 DNA reads TGTGCCAGCAGTGAGGACAGGAGCTCCTATAATTCACCCCTCCACTTT.

J is TRBJ1-3 and V is TRBV18; 12 nucleotides line up with TRBD1. This CDR3 has 17 residues. J gave up 0 bases and V 3 bases, and 3 bases lay outside the gene matches. The germline gives CDR1 KGHSH, CDR2 LQKENI. CDR3: CASSPRDRGLSGNTIYF. The DNA for the CDR3 is TGTGCCAGCTCACCGCGGGACAGGGGGCTCTCTGGAAACACCATATATTTT.

The sample holds a few counts of this clone. This CDR3 is CASSHLQLPEDYEQYF. The CDR3 nucleotides are TGCGCCAGCAGCCACCTACAGCTCCCCGAGGACTACGAGCAGTACTTC. This chain joins TRBV4-3 and TRBJ2-7; no clear D gene. Germline values: CDR1 LGHNA, CDR2 YSLEER. There are 16 residues in the CDR3. Trimming cost V 3 bases and J 3 bases, with 18 bases left between them.

This clone appeared a single time. V usage is TRBV5-5 and J usage is TRBJ2-7; D might be TRBD1 (6 bases). The CDR3 consists of 15 residues. V lost 2 bases and J lost 4, with 16 bases in between. The germline gives CDR1 SGHKS, CDR2 YYEKEE (reference sequence). The CDR3 protein is CASSFPRTATYEQYF. CDR3 nucleotide sequence: TGTGCCAGCAGCTTTCCTCGGACAGCTACATACGAGCAGTACTTC.

The gene calls are TRBV6-1 and TRBJ2-1; D gene unclear. V lost 5 bases, J lost 0 bases, and 11 bases lay in between. This CDR3 has 15 amino acids. Germline V gene lookup returns CDR1 MNHNS and CDR2 SASEGT. The CDR3 loop is CASSTRPDSYNEQFF. CDR3 in DNA: TGTGCCAGCAGTACGCGTCCTGACTCCTACAATGAGCAGTTCTTC.

The chain is built from TRBV4-1 and TRBJ1-1; D might be TRBD1 (6 bases). The CDR3 consists of 13 residues. V shed 4 bases and J shed 7 bases, with 13 bases lying between them. Germline values: CDR1 MGHRA, CDR2 YSYEKL. CDR3 sequence reads: CASSRDNGIEAFF. In DNA, the CDR3 is TGCGCCAGCAGCCGGGACAACGGAATTGAAGCTTTCTTT.

This clone has just one count. CDR3 nucleotides: TGTGCCAGCTCACCACTGGCCACTGAAGCTTTCTTT. Translated, it gives CASSPLATEAFF. This chain links TRBV18 with TRBJ1-1; no definite D call. CDR1 KGHSH and CDR2 LQKENI come from the germline V gene. The CDR3 is 12 residues long. Trimming stripped 1 base from V and 4 bases from J, with 4 bases between.

This clone was found once. This chain uses TRBV5-6 with TRBJ2-7; 8 bases are a match to TRBD1. Germline V gives CDR1 SGHDT, CDR2 YYEEEE. The trim removed 4 bases at V and 2 bases at J, leaving 5 bases unmatched. This CDR3 has 14 amino acids. DNA of the CDR3: TGTGCCAGCAGCACCGGACAGGGCCCCTACGAGCAGTACTTC. The encoded protein is CASSTGQGPYEQYF.

This clone was found a few times. The chain has TRBV5-6 and TRBJ1-2; D possibly corresponds to TRBD1 (5 bases). Germline V lookup: CDR1 SGHDT, CDR2 YYEEEE. Trimming removed 4 bases from V and 4 bases from J, with 8 bases in between. This CDR3 has 12 amino acids. The CDR3 spells CASSTGTYGYTF. The CDR3 nucleotides are TGTGCCAGCAGCACCGGGACCTATGGCTACACCTTC.

This chain connects TRBV10-3 to TRBJ1-1, with D possibly being TRBD1 (6 bases). CDR1 and CDR2 from the germline V gene are ENHRY and SYGVKD. The CDR3 totals 15 residues. The V and J ends lost 7 bases and 6 bases respectively, with 21 bases between them. The CDR3 here is CAINRDASPVAEAFF. DNA for the CDR3: TGTGCCATCAACAGGGACGCGTCGCCGGTTGCTGAAGCTTTCTTT.

The V call is TRBV19, the J call TRBJ2-2; tentative D call: TRBD1 (5 bases). Germline-derived CDR1 and CDR2 are LNHDA and SQIVND (reference sequence). There are 12 residues in the CDR3. V was pared by 10 bases and J by 6 bases, with 12 bases between. The CDR3 DNA follows: TGTGCCACTCCAGGGTTACCCGGGGAGCTGTTTTTT. It encodes CATPGLPGELFF.

The rearrangement joins TRBV4-3 to TRBJ2-5; the D is unclear. The V gene's germline CDR1 is LGHNA and CDR2 YSLEER. Trimming left V 1 base short and J 0 bases short, with 6 bases between. CDR3 length: 14 amino acids. The CDR3 nucleotides are TGCGCCAGCAGCCAAGGGTACAACCAAGAGACCCAGTACTTC. Its protein is CASSQGYNQETQYF.

The V gene is TRBV4-3, the J gene TRBJ2-7; 10 positions agree with TRBD1. The CDR3 has 15 residues. In germline, CDR1 is LGHNA, CDR2 YSLEER. V trimming: 0 bases; J trimming: 2 bases; junction bases outside the gene matches: 1. This CDR3 reads CASSQETGGTYEQYF. CDR3 nucleotide sequence: TGCGCCAGCAGCCAAGAGACAGGGGGCACCTACGAGCAGTACTTC.

This rearrangement joins TRBV29-1 to TRBJ1-2; weak D call: TRBD1 (6 bases). CDR3 length equals 13 residues. CDR1 SQVTM and CDR2 ANQGSEA come from the germline V gene. Trimming cost V 4 bases and J 4 bases, with 13 bases left between them. The DNA of the CDR3 is TGCAGCGTTGCATCGGGACACCTCTATGGCTACACCTTC. Residues: CSVASGHLYGYTF.

The rearrangement links TRBV5-1 to TRBJ2-2, with D perhaps TRBD1 (5 bases). The germline CDR1 and CDR2 sequences are SGHRS and YFSETQ. This CDR3 has 14 amino acids. The ends were cut back, 3 bases at V and 7 bases at J, with 13 bases in the middle. CDR3 coding DNA: TGCGCCAGCAGCTCAGGGATAGGGTTCGGGGAGCTGTTTTTT. Translating gives CASSSGIGFGELFF.

V gene TRBV7-6 combines with J gene TRBJ2-5; maybe TRBD2 (7 bases). V gave up 1 base and J gave up 5 bases, with 14 bases separating them. The CDR3 is made up of 15 amino acids. CDR1 is SGHVS and CDR2 is FNYEAQ in the germline V gene. The CDR3 loop reads CASSLVKRGHETQYF. The CDR3 DNA sequence: TGTGCCAGCAGCTTAGTAAAGCGGGGACACGAGACCCAGTACTTC. Variable domain in full (rest from reference TRBV7-6 and TRBJ2-5): GAGVSQSPRYKVTKRGQDVALRCDPISGHVSLYWYRQALGQGPEFLTYFNYEAQQDKSGLPNDRFSAERPEGSISTLTIQRTEQRDSAMYRCASSLVKRGHETQYFGPGTRLLVL.

The V and J genes are TRBV6-5 and TRBJ1-1; D is unclear. This CDR3 spans 14 amino acids. In germline, CDR1 is MNHEY, CDR2 SVGAGI. Trimming pared 2 bases from V and 11 bases from J, leaving 18 bases between. In DNA form, the CDR3 reads TGTGCCAGCAGTTACGGAGGCAATGACCTAGGCGCTTTCTTT. It is translated as CASSYGGNDLGAFF.

The gene calls are TRBV4-3 and TRBJ1-1; 10 positions match TRBD1. Germline CDR1 and CDR2: LGHNA and YSLEER. This CDR3 has 14 residues. Trimming cost V 4 bases and J 9 bases; bases outside gene matches: 8. The CDR3 protein is CASSRGTGVVKAFF. DNA of the CDR3: TGCGCCAGCAGCCGAGGGACAGGGGTTGTGAAAGCTTTCTTT.

As for this clone: The junction shows a germline mismatch at one end, possibly a read error. The chain combines TRBV11-2 with TRBJ1-5; TRBD1 matches 8 bases. This CDR3 region has 15 residues. Germline V gene sequence: CDR1 SGHAT, CDR2 FQNNGV. CDR3 nucleotide sequence: TGTGCCAGCAGTTTAGGGGCAGGGGGCGTTCAGCCCCAGCATTTT. Translation gives CASSLGAGGVQPQHF.

The V call is TRBV4-1, the J call TRBJ2-5; 7 nucleotides line up with TRBD1. Germline CDR1 MGHRA, CDR2 YSYEKL. The J segment lost 7 bases and the V segment lost 6 bases, leaving 8 bases of the junction unmatched. There are 13 residues in the CDR3. In DNA, the CDR3 is TGCGCCAGCAGAGAAGACAGGGTGGGGACCCAGTACTTC. This encodes CASREDRVGTQYF.

This clone was observed a few times. V is TRBV13 and J is TRBJ1-2; D remains ambiguous. The CDR3 totals 14 residues. Trimming stripped 0 bases from V and 2 bases from J, with 7 bases between. CDR1 PRHDT and CDR2 FYEKMQ come from the germline V gene (reference sequence). The CDR3 reads CASSLGRVNYGYTF. In nucleotides, the CDR3 is TGTGCCAGCAGCTTAGGGAGGGTGAACTATGGCTACACCTTC.

This clone was found once. This rearrangement joins TRBV5-4 to TRBJ1-1; 11 positions agree with TRBD1. V dropped 5 bases and J dropped 5; count of bases not matched to a gene: 11. The germline gives CDR1 SGHNT, CDR2 YYREEE (reference sequence). This CDR3 is built from 16 residues. The CDR3 reads CASSDSGQGVGTEAFF. CDR3 sequence (DNA): TGTGCCAGCAGTGATTCGGGACAGGGGGTTGGTACTGAAGCTTTCTTT. Based on the CDR3 plus reference TRBV5-4 and TRBJ1-1, the full variable domain is ETGVTQSPTHLIKTRGQQVTLRCSSQSGHNTVSWYQQALGQGPQFIFQYYREEENGRGNFPPRFSGLQFPNYSSELNVNALELDDSALYLCASSDSGQGVGTEAFFGQGTRLTVV.

The rearrangement links TRBV13 to TRBJ1-2; D is ambiguous. The V end was cut by 5 bases, the J end by 6 bases, with 19 bases between. Looked up from germline, CDR1 is PRHDT and CDR2 is FYEKMQ (reference sequence). This CDR3 contains 15 residues. The CDR3 bases are TGTGCCAGCAGCACCGCCCGGGCCGTCATGGATGGCTACACCTTC. Its protein is CASSTARAVMDGYTF.

This clone has more than one count but fewer than ten. The chain is built from TRBV6-6 and TRBJ1-5; perhaps TRBD1 as D (6 bases). The CDR3 loop spans 16 amino acids. Germline lookup yields CDR1 MNHNY and CDR2 SVGAGI (reference sequence). V lost 0 bases and J lost 3, with 12 bases in between. This CDR3 reads CASSYSEGGSNQPQHF. CDR3 DNA: TGTGCCAGCAGTTACTCGGAAGGGGGATCCAATCAGCCCCAGCATTTT.

The chain links TRBV29-1 to TRBJ1-2, with D possibly matching TRBD1 (5 bases). The CDR3 totals 14 residues. Germline-derived CDR1 and CDR2 are SQVTM and ANQGSEA. Deletions cut 7 bases from V and 0 bases from J, with 15 bases between. The CDR3 spells CSAGRDVANYGYTF. DNA of the CDR3: TGCAGCGCCGGGAGGGACGTAGCTAACTATGGCTACACCTTC.

The gene calls are TRBV6-5 and TRBJ2-2; possible D gene TRBD1, 6 bases. This CDR3 is 14 amino acids long. V lost 5 bases and J 3 bases, leaving 10 bases between the germline ends. The germline gives CDR1 MNHEY, CDR2 SVGAGI. The CDR3 here is CASSGGSDTGELFF. In nucleotides, the CDR3 is TGTGCCAGCAGTGGGGGCTCGGACACCGGGGAGCTGTTTTTT.